Each of the 8 T cell receptor beta chains below was sequenced from the same sample in a study of T cell changes during pregnancy in multiple sclerosis. Assay used: immunoSEQ multiplex PCR; TCRdb lists only in-frame clones, some missing. The sample contains tens of thousands of clones, 85% to 95% of which appear only once. The sample taken for sequencing was peripheral blood. Source of these receptors: a female donor with multiple sclerosis, enrolled in a pregnancy study.

CDR3 sequence reads: CASRPENTDTQYF. The DNA for the CDR3 is TGTGCCAGCAGGCCCGAGAACACAGATACGCAGTATTTT. The chain links TRBV6-6 to TRBJ2-3; no clear D gene. The CDR3 runs 13 residues. V was trimmed by 6 bases and J by 2 bases, leaving 9 bases between them. Germline V gives CDR1 MNHNY, CDR2 SVGAGI (reference sequence).

This clone has a handful of counts. The chain is built from TRBV5-6 and TRBJ1-1; a weak D match, TRBD1 (5 bases). Trimming took off 0 bases at V and 4 bases at J, with 16 bases between the two ends. Germline CDR1 is SGHDT and CDR2 is YYEEEE. The CDR3 loop spans 16 amino acids. The CDR3 DNA reads as TGTGCCAGCAGCTTGGTACAGTGGGGGAGGGGCACTGAAGCTTTCTTT. Its translation is CASSLVQWGRGTEAFF.

The chain is built from TRBV12-5 and TRBJ1-1, with D unresolved. The CDR3 is 14 residues long. V was shortened by 6 bases and J by 0 bases, with 11 bases between the two germline ends. Per germline, CDR1 LGHNT and CDR2 FRNRAP. In nucleotides, the CDR3 is TGTGCTAGTGGCCCCCCTACAGTGAACACTGAAGCTTTCTTT. It translates to CASGPPTVNTEAFF.

The chain uses TRBV29-1 and TRBJ2-7; tentatively, D is TRBD1 (5 bases). CDR1 is SQVTM, CDR2 ANQGSEA, per germline. The CDR3 is 13 amino acids. The V end lost 7 bases, the J end lost 4 bases, and 17 bases lay between the germline ends. The CDR3, as DNA: TGCAGCGCCCGACAGTCCTCAAGTTACGAGCAGTACTTC. Translation gives CSARQSSSYEQYF.

This sequence joins TRBV11-1 and TRBJ2-3, with 8 positions matching TRBD2. This CDR3 is built from 15 residues. Unmatched junction bases numbered 3, after V lost 0 bases and J lost 4 bases. Germline lookup yields CDR1 SGHAT and CDR2 FQDESV (reference sequence). The CDR3 nucleotides read TGTGCCAGCAGCTTAGCGCGGGAGGTCGCAGATACGCAGTATTTT. Encoded protein: CASSLAREVADTQYF. Based on the CDR3 plus reference TRBV11-1 and TRBJ2-3, the full variable domain is EAEVAQSPRYKITEKSQAVAFWCDPISGHATLYWYRQILGQGPELLVQFQDESVVDDSQLPKDRFSAERLKGVDSTLKIQPAELGDSAMYLCASSLAREVADTQYFGPGTRLTVL.

The J gene is TRBJ1-4, the V gene TRBV6-1; no definite D call. The germline CDR1 and CDR2 sequences are MNHNS and SASEGT. The germline V and J ends were trimmed by 4 bases and 8 bases, with 17 bases remaining between them. The CDR3 is 15 amino acids. The CDR3 coding sequence is TGTGCCAGCAGTGCCAGTGATGTGGGAGGAGAAAAACTGTTTTTT. Translated: CASSASDVGGEKLFF.

V usage is TRBV10-3 and J usage is TRBJ1-3, with TRBD1 as a possible D gene (5 bases). There are 15 residues in the CDR3. Trimming removed 3 bases at V and 0 bases at J, with 9 bases between. Germline loops: CDR1 ENHRY, CDR2 SYGVKD. The CDR3 DNA reads as TGTGCCATCAGTGAAGGGGACCTCTCTGGAAACACCATATATTTT. Amino acid sequence: CAISEGDLSGNTIYF.

V is TRBV7-9 and J is TRBJ1-1, with TRBD1 matching over 11 bases. This CDR3 spans 14 amino acids. Looked up from germline, CDR1 is SEHNR and CDR2 is FQNEAQ (reference sequence). Trimming took 6 bases from V and 6 from J; bases not matched to a gene: 6. The CDR3 DNA reads as TGTGCCAGCAGTTGGGACAGGGGGACTGCTGAAGCTTTCTTT. Protein: CASSWDRGTAEAFF.